The clone carrying this T cell receptor (beta chain) has a count of ten or more. Its target is not known. The CDR3 extends over 16 amino acids. V lost 5 bases to trimming and J lost 3 bases; unmatched junction nucleotides: 10. Germline loops: CDR1 SQVTM, CDR2 ANQGSEA. HTBI primers from iRepertoire and Arm-PCR of CDR3 regions yielded the TCR beta libraries. TCRdb redid the calling of the multiplex PCR reads with MiXCR, one entry per CDR3 protein. The sample includes under 500,000 distinct CDR3 sequences, around 20% of them seen just once. These data originate in a study of regulatory T cells in long-lasting Graves disease. About the research overall: Patients met the persistent Graves' disease definition after over 5 years of antithyroid drugs with positive TSH receptor antibodies. Study observations and caveats: Patients whose Graves' disease persisted exhibited lower TCR diversity than those newly diagnosed. TRBV28 was favored in persistent disease, as were TRBJ1-2 and TRBJ2-5.

Sample time point: persistent/refractory GD, antithyroid drugs over 5 years with positive TRAb. RNA isolated from PBMCs was used to make the TCR library. Here the sequenced sample was peripheral blood mononuclear cells (PBMCs), taken when the disease was refractory, from a patient treated with antithyroid drugs. The source of this sequence is a female donor with Graves disease. V gene TRBV29-1 combines with J gene TRBJ2-2; TRBD2 agrees at 9 bases. This chain's CDR3 is CSVPGLAGADTGELFF. CDR3 nucleotides: TGCAGCGTTCCTGGTTTAGCGGGAGCTGACACCGGGGAGCTGTTTTTT.